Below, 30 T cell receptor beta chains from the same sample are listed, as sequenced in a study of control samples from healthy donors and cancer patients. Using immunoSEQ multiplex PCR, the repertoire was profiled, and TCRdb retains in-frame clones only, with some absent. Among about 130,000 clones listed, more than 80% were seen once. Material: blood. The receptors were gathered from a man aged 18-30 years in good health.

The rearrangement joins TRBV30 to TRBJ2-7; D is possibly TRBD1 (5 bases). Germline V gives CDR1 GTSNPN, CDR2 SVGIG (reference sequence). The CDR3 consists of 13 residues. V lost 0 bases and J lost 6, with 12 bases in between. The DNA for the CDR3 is TGTGCCTGGAGTGTATCGACTCAGGGCGAGCAGTACGTC. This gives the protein CAWSVSTQGEQYV.

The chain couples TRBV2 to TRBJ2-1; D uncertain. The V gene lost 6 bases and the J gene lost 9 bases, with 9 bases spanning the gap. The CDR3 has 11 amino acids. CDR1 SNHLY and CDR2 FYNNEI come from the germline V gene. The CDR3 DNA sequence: TGTGCCAGCAGCCTAGGGCCTGAGCAGTTCTTC. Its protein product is CASSLGPEQFF.

The CDR3 DNA is TGTGCCATCAGCATACAGGGGAACACCGGGGAGCTGTTTTTT. Encoded protein: CAISIQGNTGELFF. The chain has TRBV10-3 and TRBJ2-2; D might be TRBD1 (6 bases). Per the germline V gene, CDR1 is ENHRY and CDR2 is SYGVKD. V was clipped by 6 bases and J by 1 base, with 9 bases between them. CDR3 length: 14 amino acids.

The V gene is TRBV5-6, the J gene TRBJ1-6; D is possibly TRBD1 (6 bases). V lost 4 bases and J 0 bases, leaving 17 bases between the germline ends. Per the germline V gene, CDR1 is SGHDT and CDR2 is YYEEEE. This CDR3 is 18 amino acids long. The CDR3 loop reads CASSLEGQLPSYNSPLHF. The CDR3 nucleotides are TGTGCCAGCAGCCTGGAAGGACAGCTTCCCTCCTATAATTCACCCCTCCACTTT.

DNA of the CDR3: TGTGCCAGCAGGTCACTAGCATTATCGCAGTATTTT. Translation gives CASRSLALSQYF. V usage is TRBV2 and J usage is TRBJ2-3, with a possible D match to TRBD2 (6 bases). Trimming removed 6 bases at V and 10 bases at J, with 14 bases between. Germline V CDR1 and CDR2: SNHLY, FYNNEI. The length of the CDR3 is 12 residues.

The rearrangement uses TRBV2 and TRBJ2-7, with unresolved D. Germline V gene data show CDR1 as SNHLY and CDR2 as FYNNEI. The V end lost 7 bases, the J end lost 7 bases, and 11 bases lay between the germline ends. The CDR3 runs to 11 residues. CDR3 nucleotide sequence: TGTGCCAGCACTCCCTTTGGGGAGCAGTACTTC. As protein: CASTPFGEQYF.

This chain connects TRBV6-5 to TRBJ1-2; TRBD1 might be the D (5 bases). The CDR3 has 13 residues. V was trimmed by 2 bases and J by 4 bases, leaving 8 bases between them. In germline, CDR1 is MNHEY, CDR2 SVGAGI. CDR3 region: CASSYRGGYGYTF. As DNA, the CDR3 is TGTGCCAGCAGTTACAGGGGCGGCTATGGCTACACCTTC.

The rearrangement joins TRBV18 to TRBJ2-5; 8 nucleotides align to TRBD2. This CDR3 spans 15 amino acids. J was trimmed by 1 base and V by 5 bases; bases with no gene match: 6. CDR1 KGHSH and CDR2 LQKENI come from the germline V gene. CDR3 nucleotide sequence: TGTGCCAGCTCAGAAGCAGGGACTAGCCAAGAGACCCAGTACTTC. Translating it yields CASSEAGTSQETQYF.

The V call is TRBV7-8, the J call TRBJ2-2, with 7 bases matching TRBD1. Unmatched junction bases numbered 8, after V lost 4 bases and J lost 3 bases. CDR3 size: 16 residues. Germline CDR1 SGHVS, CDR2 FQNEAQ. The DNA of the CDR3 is TGTGCCAGCAGCTCCAGACAGGGTCTCGACACCGGGGAGCTGTTTTTT. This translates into CASSSRQGLDTGELFF. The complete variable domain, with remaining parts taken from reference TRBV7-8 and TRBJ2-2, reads GAGVSQSPRYKVAKRGQDVALRCDPISGHVSLFWYQQALGQGPEFLTYFQNEAQLDKSGLPSDRFFAERPEGSVSTLKIQRTQQEDSAVYLCASSSRQGLDTGELFFGEGSRLTVL.

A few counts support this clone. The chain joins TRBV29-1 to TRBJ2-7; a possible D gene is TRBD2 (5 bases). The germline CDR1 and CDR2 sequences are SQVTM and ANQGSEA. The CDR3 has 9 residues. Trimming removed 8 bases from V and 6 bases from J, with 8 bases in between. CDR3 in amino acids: CSTEGEQYV. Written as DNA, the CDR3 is TGCAGCACTGAGGGCGAGCAGTACGTC.

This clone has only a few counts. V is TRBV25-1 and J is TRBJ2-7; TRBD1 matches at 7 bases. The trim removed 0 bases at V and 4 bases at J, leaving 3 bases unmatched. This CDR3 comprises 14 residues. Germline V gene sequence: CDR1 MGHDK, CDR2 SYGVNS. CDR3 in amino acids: CASSEYRGSYEQYF. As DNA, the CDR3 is TGTGCCAGCAGTGAATACAGGGGGAGTTACGAGCAGTACTTC.

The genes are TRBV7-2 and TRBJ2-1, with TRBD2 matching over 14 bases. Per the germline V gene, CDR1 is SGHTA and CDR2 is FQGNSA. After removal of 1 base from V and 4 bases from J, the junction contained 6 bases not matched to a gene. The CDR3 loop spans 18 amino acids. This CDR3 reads CASSLDGTSGSHYNEQFF. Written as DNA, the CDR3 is TGTGCCAGCAGCTTAGACGGGACTAGCGGGAGTCATTACAATGAGCAGTTCTTC.

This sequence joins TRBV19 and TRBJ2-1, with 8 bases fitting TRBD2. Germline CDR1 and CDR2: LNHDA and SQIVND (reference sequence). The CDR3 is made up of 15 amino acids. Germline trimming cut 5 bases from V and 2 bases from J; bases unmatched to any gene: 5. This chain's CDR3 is CASSQSGSAYNEQFF. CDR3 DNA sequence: TGTGCCAGTAGTCAGAGCGGGAGTGCCTACAATGAGCAGTTCTTC.

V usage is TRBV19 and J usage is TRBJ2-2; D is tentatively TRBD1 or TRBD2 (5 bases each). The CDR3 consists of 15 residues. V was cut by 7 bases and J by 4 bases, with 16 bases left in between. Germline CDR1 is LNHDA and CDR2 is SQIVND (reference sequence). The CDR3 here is CASIDGGLSTGELFF. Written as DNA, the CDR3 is TGTGCCAGTATAGATGGGGGTTTGAGCACCGGGGAGCTGTTTTTT.

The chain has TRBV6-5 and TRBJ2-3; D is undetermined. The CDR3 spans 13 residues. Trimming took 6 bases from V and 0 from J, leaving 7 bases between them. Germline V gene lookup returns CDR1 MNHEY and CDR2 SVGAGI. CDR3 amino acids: CASRESSTDTQYF. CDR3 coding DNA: TGTGCCAGCAGGGAGTCTAGCACAGATACGCAGTATTTT.

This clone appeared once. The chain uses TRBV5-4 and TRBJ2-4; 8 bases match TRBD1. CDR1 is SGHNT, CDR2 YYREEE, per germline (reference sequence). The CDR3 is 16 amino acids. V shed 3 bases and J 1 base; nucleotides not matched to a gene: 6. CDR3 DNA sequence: TGTGCCAGCAGCTCAGGGGGCGACTGGGCCAAAAACATTCAGTACTTC. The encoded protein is CASSSGGDWAKNIQYF.

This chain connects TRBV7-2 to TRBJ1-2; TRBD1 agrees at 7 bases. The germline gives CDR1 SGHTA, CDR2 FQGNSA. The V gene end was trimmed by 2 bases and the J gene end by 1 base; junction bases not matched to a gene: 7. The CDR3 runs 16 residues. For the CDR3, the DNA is TGTGCCAGCAGCTTACTAGGACAGGAGCTTAACTATGGCTACACCTTC. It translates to CASSLLGQELNYGYTF.

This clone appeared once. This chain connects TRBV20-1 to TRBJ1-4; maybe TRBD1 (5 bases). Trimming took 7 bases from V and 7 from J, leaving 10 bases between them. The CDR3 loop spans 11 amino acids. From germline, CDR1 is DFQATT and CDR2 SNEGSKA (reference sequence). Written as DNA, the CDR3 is TGCAGTGTCATAAGGGGTGAAAAACTGTTTTTT. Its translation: CSVIRGEKLFF.

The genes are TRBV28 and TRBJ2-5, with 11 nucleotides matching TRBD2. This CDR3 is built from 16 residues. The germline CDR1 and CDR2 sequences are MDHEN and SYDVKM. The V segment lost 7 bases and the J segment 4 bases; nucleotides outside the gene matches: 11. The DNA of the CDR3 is TGTGCCAGCATCCCGGCCCGACTAGCGGGGAGAGAGACCCAGTACTTC. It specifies CASIPARLAGRETQYF.

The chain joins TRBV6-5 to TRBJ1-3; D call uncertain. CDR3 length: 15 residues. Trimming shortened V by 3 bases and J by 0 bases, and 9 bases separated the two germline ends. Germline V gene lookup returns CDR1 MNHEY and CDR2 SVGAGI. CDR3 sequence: CASSYDTYSGNTIYF. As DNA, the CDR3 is TGTGCCAGCAGTTATGACACCTACTCTGGAAACACCATATATTTT.

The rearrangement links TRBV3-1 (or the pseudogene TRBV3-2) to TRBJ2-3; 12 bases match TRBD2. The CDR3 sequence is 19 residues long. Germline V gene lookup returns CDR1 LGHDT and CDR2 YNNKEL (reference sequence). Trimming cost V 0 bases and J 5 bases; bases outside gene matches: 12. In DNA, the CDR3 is TGTGCCAGCAGCCAAGATAGGGCTAGCGGGGGGGCCATGGGAGATACGCAGTATTTT. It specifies CASSQDRASGGAMGDTQYF.

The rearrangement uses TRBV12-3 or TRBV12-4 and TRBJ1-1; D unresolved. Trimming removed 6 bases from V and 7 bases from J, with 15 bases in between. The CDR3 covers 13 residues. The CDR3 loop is CASRENRAYEAFF. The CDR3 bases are TGTGCCAGCAGGGAAAACCGGGCCTATGAAGCTTTCTTT.

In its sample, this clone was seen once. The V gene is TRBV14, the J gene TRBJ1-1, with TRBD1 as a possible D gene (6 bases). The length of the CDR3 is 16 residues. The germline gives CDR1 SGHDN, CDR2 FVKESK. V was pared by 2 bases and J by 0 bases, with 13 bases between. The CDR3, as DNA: TGTGCCAGCAGCCAATACGGTGGGGGCGTGAACACTGAAGCTTTCTTT. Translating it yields CASSQYGGGVNTEAFF.

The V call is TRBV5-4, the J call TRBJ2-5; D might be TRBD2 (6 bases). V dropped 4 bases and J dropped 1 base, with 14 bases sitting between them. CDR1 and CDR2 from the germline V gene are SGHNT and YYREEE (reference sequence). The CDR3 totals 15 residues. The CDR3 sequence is CASSTILGGQETQYF. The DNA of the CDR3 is TGTGCCAGCAGCACGATACTGGGGGGCCAAGAGACCCAGTACTTC. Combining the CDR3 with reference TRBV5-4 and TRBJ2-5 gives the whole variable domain ETGVTQSPTHLIKTRGQQVTLRCSSQSGHNTVSWYQQALGQGPQFIFQYYREEENGRGNFPPRFSGLQFPNYSSELNVNALELDDSALYLCASSTILGGQETQYFGPGTRLLVL.

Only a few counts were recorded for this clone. The CDR3 protein is CASSQEGLGMNTEAFF. For the CDR3, the DNA is TGTGCCAGCAGCCAAGAAGGTCTGGGCATGAACACTGAAGCTTTCTTT. The rearrangement uses TRBV14 and TRBJ1-1, with D unresolved. Germline CDR1 reads SGHDN; CDR2 reads FVKESK. The CDR3 is 16 residues long. Trimming pared 0 bases from V and 0 bases from J, leaving 11 bases between.

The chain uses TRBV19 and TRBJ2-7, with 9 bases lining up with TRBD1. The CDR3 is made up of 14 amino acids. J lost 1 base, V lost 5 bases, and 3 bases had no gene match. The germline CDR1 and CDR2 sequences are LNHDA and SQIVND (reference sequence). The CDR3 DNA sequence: TGTGCCAGTAGTGCGGGGACAGGGTCCTACGAGCAGTACTTC. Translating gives CASSAGTGSYEQYF.

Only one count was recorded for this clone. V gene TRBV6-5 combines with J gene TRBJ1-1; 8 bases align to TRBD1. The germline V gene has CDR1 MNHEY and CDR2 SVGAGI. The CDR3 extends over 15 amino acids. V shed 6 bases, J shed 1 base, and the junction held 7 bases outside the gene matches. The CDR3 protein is CASRQGGVRNTEAFF. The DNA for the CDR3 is TGTGCCAGCAGACAGGGGGGCGTAAGGAACACTGAAGCTTTCTTT.

The CDR3 is CASSSGMNTEAFF. The CDR3 DNA follows: TGTGCCAGCAGTAGCGGGATGAACACTGAAGCTTTCTTT. This chain links TRBV28 with TRBJ1-1; D gene ambiguous. This CDR3 is 13 amino acids long. The germline gives CDR1 MDHEN, CDR2 SYDVKM. V lost 5 bases and J 0 bases, leaving 7 bases between the germline ends.

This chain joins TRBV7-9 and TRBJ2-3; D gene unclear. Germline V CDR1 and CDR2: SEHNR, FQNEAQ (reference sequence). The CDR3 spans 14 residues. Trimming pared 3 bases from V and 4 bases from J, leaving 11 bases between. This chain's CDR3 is CASSLDAQADTQYF. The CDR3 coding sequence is TGTGCCAGCAGCTTGGACGCGCAGGCAGATACGCAGTATTTT.

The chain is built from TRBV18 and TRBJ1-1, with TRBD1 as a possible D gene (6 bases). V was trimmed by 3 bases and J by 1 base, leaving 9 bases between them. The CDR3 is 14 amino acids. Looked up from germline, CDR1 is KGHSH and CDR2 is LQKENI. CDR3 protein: CASSPTGANTEAFF. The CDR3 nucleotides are TGTGCCAGCTCACCCACGGGGGCGAACACTGAAGCTTTCTTT.